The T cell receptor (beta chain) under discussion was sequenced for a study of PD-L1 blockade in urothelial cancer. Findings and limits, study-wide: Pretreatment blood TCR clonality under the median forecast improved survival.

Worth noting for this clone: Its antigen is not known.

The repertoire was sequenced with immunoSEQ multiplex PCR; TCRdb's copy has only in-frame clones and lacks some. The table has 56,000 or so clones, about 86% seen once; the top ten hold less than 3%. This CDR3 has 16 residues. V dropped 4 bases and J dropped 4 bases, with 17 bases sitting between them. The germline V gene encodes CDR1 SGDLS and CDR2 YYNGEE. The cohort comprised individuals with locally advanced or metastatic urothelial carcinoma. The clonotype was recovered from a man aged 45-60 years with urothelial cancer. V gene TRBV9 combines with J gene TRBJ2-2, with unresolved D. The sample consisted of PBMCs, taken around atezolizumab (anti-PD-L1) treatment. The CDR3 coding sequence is TGTGCCAGCAGCCTCCTAGGAGTTTCGGGCACCGGGGAGCTGTTTTTT. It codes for CASSLLGVSGTGELFF. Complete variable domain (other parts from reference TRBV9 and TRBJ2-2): DSGVTQTPKHLITATGQRVTLRCSPRSGDLSVYWYQQSLDQGLQFLIQYYNGEERAKGNILERFSAQQFPDLHSELNLSSLELGDSALYFCASSLLGVSGTGELFFGEGSRLTVL.